Below, 11 T cell receptor beta chains from the same sample are listed, as sequenced in a study of blood T cell repertoires in COVID-19 (dated by TCRdb to the early 2020s). Libraries were constructed by the immunoSEQ multiplex PCR assay. Not all clones reach the TCRdb copy of this immuneACCESS table, which keeps in-frame sequences only. Checked studies attribute under half of the gap to unresolved V genes and leave the rest unexplained. The sample profile shows 110,000 or so clones; around 84% of them were found once. The ten most abundant clones make up 3.4% of the sample. Source material: peripheral blood. The source is a man aged 35-49 years with acute or convalescent COVID-19.

This sequence joins TRBV3-1 (or the pseudogene TRBV3-2) and TRBJ2-3; D not resolved. The germline CDR1 and CDR2 sequences are LGHDT and YNNKEL (reference sequence). V was trimmed by 0 bases and J by 4 bases, leaving 8 bases between them. The CDR3 totals 14 residues. Here the CDR3 reads CASSQDYYPDTQYF. CDR3 DNA sequence: TGTGCCAGCAGCCAAGACTACTACCCAGATACGCAGTATTTT.

The V call is TRBV12-5, the J call TRBJ1-1; D uncertain. Trimming took off 4 bases at V and 0 bases at J, with 12 bases between the two ends. There are 15 residues in the CDR3. Germline CDR1 LGHNT, CDR2 FRNRAP. CDR3 bases: TGTGCTAGTGGTTCGATCAGCGGGTTGAACACTGAAGCTTTCTTT. Protein product: CASGSISGLNTEAFF.

This clone was recorded once. The chain uses TRBV3-1 (or the pseudogene TRBV3-2) and TRBJ2-7; TRBD1 agrees at 7 bases. The germline CDR1 and CDR2 sequences are LGHDT and YNNKEL (reference sequence). V lost 6 bases and J lost 0; bases outside the gene matches: 5. The CDR3 spans 14 residues. CDR3 loop: CASSSGTDSYEQYF. Here the CDR3 DNA reads TGTGCCAGCAGTTCCGGGACAGACTCCTACGAGCAGTACTTC.

The chain carries TRBV11-2 and TRBJ2-7; D is possibly TRBD1 (6 bases). Between the trimmed V and J ends, which lost 3 bases and 5 bases, there was a span of 14 bases. Germline V CDR1 and CDR2: SGHAT, FQNNGV. The CDR3 spans 14 residues. The CDR3 region has the DNA TGTGCCAGCAGCTTGGAGCCAGGGGCTAACGAGCAGTACTTC. The encoded protein is CASSLEPGANEQYF.

V gene TRBV2 combines with J gene TRBJ1-2; tentatively, D is TRBD1 (6 bases). Germline V gene sequence: CDR1 SNHLY, CDR2 FYNNEI. The germline V and J ends were trimmed by 4 bases and 6 bases, with 9 bases remaining between them. The length of the CDR3 is 12 residues. The CDR3 nucleotides read TGTGCCAGCAGTGTCAACAGGGATGGCTACACCTTC. Protein sequence: CASSVNRDGYTF.

The chain employs TRBV24-1 and TRBJ1-5; D gene unclear. CDR3 length: 12 residues. The germline V and J ends were trimmed by 9 bases and 7 bases, with 12 bases remaining between them. Germline V CDR1 and CDR2: KGHDR, SFDVKD. The CDR3 sequence: CATGEGEQPQHF. The CDR3 DNA is TGTGCCACCGGCGAAGGAGAACAGCCCCAGCATTTT.

The chain has TRBV10-2 and TRBJ2-2, with 9 bases lining up with TRBD1. Germline CDR1 reads WSHSY; CDR2 reads SAAADI. Germline trimming cut 6 bases from V and 7 bases from J; bases unmatched to any gene: 6. This CDR3 comprises 14 residues. Here the CDR3 reads CASSGTGIIGELFF. CDR3 DNA sequence: TGCGCCAGCAGCGGGACAGGGATTATCGGGGAGCTGTTTTTT.

In this sample, this clone turned up a few times. V is TRBV5-3 and J is TRBJ2-7, with D possibly being TRBD1 (5 bases). TRBV5-3 counts as an open reading frame of uncertain function. There are 15 residues in the CDR3. Trimming removed 1 base at V and 0 bases at J, with 11 bases between. This CDR3 is CARSLSYRCSYEQYF. In DNA, the CDR3 is TGTGCCAGAAGCTTGTCGTACAGGTGCTCCTACGAGCAGTACTTC.

DNA of the CDR3: TGTGCCAGCAGCTTGACGACAGGACGCACAGATACGCAGTATTTT. Translation: CASSLTTGRTDTQYF. The chain uses TRBV7-3 and TRBJ2-3; weak D call: TRBD1 (6 bases). Germline CDR1 is SGHTA and CDR2 is FQGTGA. V lost 3 bases and J lost 1, with 11 bases in between. The CDR3 runs to 15 residues.

V is TRBV7-9 and J is TRBJ2-5, with TRBD1 as a possible D gene (5 bases). Between the trimmed V and J ends, which lost 1 base and 5 bases, there was a span of 23 bases. This CDR3 comprises 18 residues. CDR1 and CDR2 (germline): SEHNR, FQNEAQ (reference sequence). The CDR3 DNA reads as TGTGCCAGCAGCTTAGGTCGGTCTTCAGGGCCTCTGAGGGAGACCCAGTACTTC. Its translation is CASSLGRSSGPLRETQYF.

This rearrangement joins TRBV10-2 to TRBJ2-1, with a tentative D call TRBD2 (6 bases). The CDR3 consists of 15 residues. Per the germline V gene, CDR1 is WSHSY and CDR2 is SAAADI. Trimming shortened V by 4 bases and J by 0 bases, and 10 bases separated the two germline ends. The CDR3 loop reads CASSALAFSYNEQFF. DNA of the CDR3: TGCGCCAGCAGTGCACTAGCTTTCTCCTACAATGAGCAGTTCTTC.